This T cell receptor (beta chain) was sequenced for a study of CXCR3-negative and CXCR3-positive naive CD8 T cells. Study-level points and caveats: CXCR3-positive naive cells carried more hydrophobic TRB CDR3s than CXCR3-negative ones.

On this clonotype: Its target is unknown.

5' RACE that incorporated UMI labels was used to prepare the TRB cDNA libraries. No DNA is given; TCRdb re-called the 5' RACE reads and lists each CDR3 protein once. The sample yields around 61,000 distinct CDR3 sequences, of which the top ten take up 0.55% to 0.85%. This CDR3 is built from 15 residues. The germline CDR1 and CDR2 sequences are ENHRY and SYGVKD. V and J are TRBV10-3 and TRBJ1-2; TCRdb's assignment of TRBD1 cannot be checked, as there is no DNA. Sequenced material: naive CXCR3+ CD8+ T cells from blood. Subset denoted: CD45RO-CCR7+CD27+CD95- naive CD8+ T cells expressing CXCR3 (TNR3+). This sequence was found in a human donor in good health. Some clones in this sample may be carry-over from other donors' samples. The CDR3 reads CAISETYGTGGGYTF.